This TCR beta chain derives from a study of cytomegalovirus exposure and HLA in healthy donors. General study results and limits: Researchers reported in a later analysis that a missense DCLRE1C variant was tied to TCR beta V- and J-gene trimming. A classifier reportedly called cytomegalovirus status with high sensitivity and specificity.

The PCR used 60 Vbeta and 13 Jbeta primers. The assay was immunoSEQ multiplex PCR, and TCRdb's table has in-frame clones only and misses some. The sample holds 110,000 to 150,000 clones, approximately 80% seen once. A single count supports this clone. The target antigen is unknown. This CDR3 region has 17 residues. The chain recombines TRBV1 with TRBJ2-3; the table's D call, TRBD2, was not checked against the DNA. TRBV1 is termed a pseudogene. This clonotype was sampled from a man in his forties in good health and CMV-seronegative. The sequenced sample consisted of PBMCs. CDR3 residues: CTSSQATLAGGPDTQYF. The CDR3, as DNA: TGCACCAGCAGCCAAGCGACCCTAGCGGGGGGGCCAGATACGCAGTATTTT.